Described below is a single TCR beta chain sequence and its context. Its matching antigen is unknown. These data are taken from a study of PD-1 blockade in mismatch repair-deficient tumors. Overall study context: Patients had 12 mismatch repair-deficient cancer types, all previously treated and progressing. Study outcomes and limitations: Tumor-resident clones, often undetectable pretreatment in blood, expanded then contracted after pembrolizumab.

After removal of 0 bases from V and 4 bases from J, the junction contained 6 bases not matched to a gene. The germline gives CDR1 SGHRS, CDR2 YFSETQ. The length of the CDR3 is 16 residues. Measured with immunoSEQ multiplex PCR; TCRdb has only the in-frame clones, and not every one. There are 75,000 to 80,000 clones in the sample; 70% to 90% occur only once, and roughly 6% lies in the top ten. Sequencing was performed on peripheral blood, taken 44 weeks after starting pembrolizumab. This clonotype was obtained from an adult with mismatch repair-deficient cancer. The genes are TRBV5-1 and TRBJ1-2, with TRBD1 matching 10 bases. CDR3 nucleotides: TGCGCCAGCAGCTTGGCCGGGACAGGGGAACCCTATGGCTACACCTTC. Translating gives CASSLAGTGEPYGYTF.